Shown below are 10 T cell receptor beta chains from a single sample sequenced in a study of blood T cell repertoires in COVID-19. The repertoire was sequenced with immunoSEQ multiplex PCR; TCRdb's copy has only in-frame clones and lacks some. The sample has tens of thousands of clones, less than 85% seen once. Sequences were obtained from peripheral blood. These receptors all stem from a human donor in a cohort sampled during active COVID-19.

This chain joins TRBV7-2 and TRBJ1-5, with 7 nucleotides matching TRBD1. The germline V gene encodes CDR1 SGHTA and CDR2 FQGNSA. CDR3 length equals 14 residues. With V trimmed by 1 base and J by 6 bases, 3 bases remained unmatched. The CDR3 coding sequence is TGTGCCAGCAGCTTAGAAGGGGGCGGTCAGCCCCAGCATTTT. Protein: CASSLEGGGQPQHF.

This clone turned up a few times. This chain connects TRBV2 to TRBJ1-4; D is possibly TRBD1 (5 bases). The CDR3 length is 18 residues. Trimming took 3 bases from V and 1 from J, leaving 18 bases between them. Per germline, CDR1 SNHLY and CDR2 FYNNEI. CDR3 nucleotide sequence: TGTGCCAGCAGTGATAGCAAGGGGCTGGGGGGAACTAATGAAAAACTGTTTTTT. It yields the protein CASSDSKGLGGTNEKLFF.

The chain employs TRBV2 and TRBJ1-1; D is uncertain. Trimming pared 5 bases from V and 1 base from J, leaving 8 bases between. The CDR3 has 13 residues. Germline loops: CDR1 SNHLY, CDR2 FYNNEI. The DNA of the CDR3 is TGTGCCAGCAGTTCACAACCGAACACTGAAGCTTTCTTT. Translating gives CASSSQPNTEAFF. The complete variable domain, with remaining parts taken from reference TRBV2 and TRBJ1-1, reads EPEVTQTPSHQVTQMGQEVILRCVPISNHLYFYWYRQILGQKVEFLVSFYNNEISEKSEIFDDQFSVERPDGSNFTLKIRSTKLEDSAMYFCASSSQPNTEAFFGQGTRLTVV.

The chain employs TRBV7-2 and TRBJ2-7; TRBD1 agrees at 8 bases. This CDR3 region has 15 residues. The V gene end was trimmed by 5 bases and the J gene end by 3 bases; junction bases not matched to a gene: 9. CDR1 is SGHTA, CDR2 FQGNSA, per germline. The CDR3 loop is CASSPPDRVIYEQYF. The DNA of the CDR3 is TGTGCCAGCAGCCCCCCGGACAGGGTAATCTACGAGCAGTACTTC.

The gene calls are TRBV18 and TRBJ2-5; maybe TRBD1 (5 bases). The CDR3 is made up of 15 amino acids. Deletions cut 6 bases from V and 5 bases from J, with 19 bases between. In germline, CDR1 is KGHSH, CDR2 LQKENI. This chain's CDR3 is CASSPRTDKGETQYF. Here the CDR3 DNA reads TGTGCCAGCTCGCCTCGGACGGATAAGGGGGAGACCCAGTACTTC.

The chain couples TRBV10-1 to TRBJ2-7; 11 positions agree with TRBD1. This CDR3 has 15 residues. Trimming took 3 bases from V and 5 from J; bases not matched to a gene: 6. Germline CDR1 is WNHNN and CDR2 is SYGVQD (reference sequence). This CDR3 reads CASSDRGQGGNEQYF. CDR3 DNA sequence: TGCGCCAGCAGTGACAGGGGACAGGGGGGAAACGAGCAGTACTTC.

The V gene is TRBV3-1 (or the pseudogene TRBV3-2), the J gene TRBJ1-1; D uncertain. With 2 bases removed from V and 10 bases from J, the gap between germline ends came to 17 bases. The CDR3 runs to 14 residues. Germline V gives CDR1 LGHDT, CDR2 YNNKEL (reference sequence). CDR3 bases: TGTGCCAGCAGCCAACTTGACACAATCCCCCGAGCTTTCTTT. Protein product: CASSQLDTIPRAFF.

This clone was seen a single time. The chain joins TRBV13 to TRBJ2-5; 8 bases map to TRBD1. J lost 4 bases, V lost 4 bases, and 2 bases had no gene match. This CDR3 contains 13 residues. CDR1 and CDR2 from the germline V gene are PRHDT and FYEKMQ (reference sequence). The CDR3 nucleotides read TGTGCCAGCAGCTCAGGGACAGGAGAGACCCAGTACTTC. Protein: CASSSGTGETQYF.

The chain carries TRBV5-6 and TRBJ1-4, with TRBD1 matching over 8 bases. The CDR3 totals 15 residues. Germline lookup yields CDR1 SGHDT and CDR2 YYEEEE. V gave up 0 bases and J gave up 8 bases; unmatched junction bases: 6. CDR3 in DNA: TGTGCCAGCAGCTTGGACAGGGGGAAGTCGGAAAAACTGTTTTTT. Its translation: CASSLDRGKSEKLFF.

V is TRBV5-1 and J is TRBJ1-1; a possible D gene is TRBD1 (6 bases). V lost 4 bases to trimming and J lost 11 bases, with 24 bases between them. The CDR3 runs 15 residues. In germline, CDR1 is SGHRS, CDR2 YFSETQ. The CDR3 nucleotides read TGCGCCAGCAGCGAAACATCCGGGACACCCGGAGAGGCTTTCTTT. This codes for CASSETSGTPGEAFF.